The 25 T cell receptor beta chains reported below all come from one sample, sequenced in a study of cytomegalovirus exposure and HLA in healthy donors. Primers included in the PCR were 60 Vbeta and 13 Jbeta primers. Profiled with immunoSEQ multiplex PCR; TCRdb holds only in-frame clones, not every one. The table records more than 85,000 clones, about 81% of them present only once. The sequenced sample was PBMCs. These receptor sequences come from a man aged 25 to 40 in good health and CMV-seronegative.

J is TRBJ2-3 and V is TRBV6-5, with TRBD2 identical over 11 bases. J was trimmed by 3 bases and V by 7 bases; bases with no gene match: 6. The CDR3 length is 15 residues. The germline CDR1 and CDR2 sequences are MNHEY and SVGAGI. The CDR3, as DNA: TGTGCCAGCACCAGACTAGCGGGAACGACAGATACGCAGTATTTT. It codes for CASTRLAGTTDTQYF.

The chain uses TRBV19 and TRBJ2-1; TRBD2 matches at 8 bases. The V and J ends lost 0 bases and 7 bases, in that order; junction bases with no gene match: 2. The CDR3 spans 14 residues. Germline CDR1 LNHDA, CDR2 SQIVND (reference sequence). The CDR3 sequence is CASSIEQRGNEQFF. Here the CDR3 DNA reads TGTGCCAGTAGTATAGAACAGCGGGGGAATGAGCAGTTCTTC.

The chain has TRBV7-2 and TRBJ1-6, with D uncertain. V dropped 1 base and J dropped 7 bases, with 8 bases sitting between them. CDR3 size: 14 residues. CDR1 is SGHTA and CDR2 is FQGNSA in the germline V gene. CDR3 in amino acids: CASSLERSNSPLHF. Here the CDR3 DNA reads TGTGCCAGCAGCTTAGAGAGGTCCAATTCACCCCTCCACTTT.

The J gene is TRBJ1-2, the V gene TRBV19, with 7 bases identical to TRBD1. The germline V gene has CDR1 LNHDA and CDR2 SQIVND (reference sequence). There are 15 residues in the CDR3. Trimming removed 5 bases from V and 4 bases from J; junction bases left unmatched: 10. CDR3 bases: TGTGCCAGTAGTCTCCGACAGGGAAGGGGCTATGGCTACACCTTC. It translates to CASSLRQGRGYGYTF. The entire variable domain, with the rest obtained from reference TRBV19 and TRBJ1-2, is as follows: DGGITQSPKYLFRKEGQNVTLSCEQNLNHDAMYWYRQDPGQGLRLIYYSQIVNDFQKGDIAEGYSVSREKKESFPLTVTSAQKNPTAFYLCASSLRQGRGYGYTFGSGTRLTVV.

The gene calls are TRBV5-1 and TRBJ2-3, with a possible D match to TRBD2 (6 bases). Trimming shortened V by 1 base and J by 4 bases, and 10 bases separated the two germline ends. Germline CDR1 reads SGHRS; CDR2 reads YFSETQ. This CDR3 has 14 residues. The CDR3 region is CASSLQAGSDTQYF. The CDR3 coding sequence is TGCGCCAGCAGCTTGCAGGCGGGATCAGATACGCAGTATTTT.

This clone was found a few times. The V call is TRBV5-8, the J call TRBJ2-3, with D possibly matching TRBD2 (5 bases). The CDR3 has 15 amino acids. The V gene's germline CDR1 is SGHTS and CDR2 YDEGEE. V was trimmed by 4 bases and J by 4 bases, leaving 16 bases between them. The CDR3 DNA reads as TGTGCCAGCAGCCCACCCGGAGGTCGGCCAGATACGCAGTATTTT. As protein: CASSPPGGRPDTQYF.

The chain recombines TRBV5-1 with TRBJ2-7; D remains unclear. The germline V and J ends were trimmed by 4 bases and 6 bases, with 11 bases remaining between them. The germline V gene encodes CDR1 SGHRS and CDR2 YFSETQ. CDR3 length: 12 amino acids. CDR3: CASSAIGSEQYF. As DNA, the CDR3 is TGCGCCAGCAGCGCTATCGGTTCCGAGCAGTACTTC. Supplemented by reference TRBV5-1 and TRBJ2-7, the full variable domain reads KAGVTQTPRYLIKTRGQQVTLSCSPISGHRSVSWYQQTPGQGLQFLFEYFSETQRNKGNFPGRFSGRQFSNSRSEMNVSTLELGDSALYLCASSAIGSEQYFGPGTRLTVT.

The chain links TRBV28 to TRBJ2-7, with D possibly being TRBD1 (5 bases). Looked up from germline, CDR1 is MDHEN and CDR2 is SYDVKM. CDR3 length: 11 amino acids. V lost 5 bases and J 3 bases, leaving 5 bases between the germline ends. The CDR3, as DNA: TGTGCCAGCAGTGACAGCTACGAGCAGTACTTC. This gives the protein CASSDSYEQYF.

This rearrangement joins TRBV21-1 to TRBJ2-7; TRBD1, the D gene given by the table, was not confirmed from the DNA. TRBV21-1 has pseudogene status. The CDR3 has 15 amino acids. CDR3 DNA: TGTGCCAGCAGAGACACCCGGGACAGACCCTACGAGCAGTACTTC. It yields the protein CASRDTRDRPYEQYF.

Regarding this clone: The same CDR3 can be traced to other DNA sequences in this sample. The genes are TRBV5-4 and TRBJ2-3, with 8 bases lining up with TRBD1. Germline V gene data show CDR1 as SGHNT and CDR2 as YYREEE (reference sequence). This CDR3 comprises 14 residues. V shed 1 base and J 4 bases; nucleotides not matched to a gene: 2. The CDR3 DNA reads as TGTGCCAGCAGCTTGCAGGGGGCTGCAGATACGCAGTATTTT. Translation gives CASSLQGAADTQYF.

The gene calls are TRBV4-2 and TRBJ2-7, with D perhaps matching TRBD2 (6 bases). V lost 2 bases and J 2 bases, leaving 13 bases between the germline ends. The CDR3 totals 15 residues. Germline loops: CDR1 LGHNA, CDR2 YNFKEQ. DNA of the CDR3: TGTGCCAGCAGCCAACGATCTGCGGGACCCTACGAGCAGTACTTC. It codes for CASSQRSAGPYEQYF.

J is TRBJ2-7 and V is TRBV7-2, with 7 bases fitting TRBD1. Unmatched junction bases numbered 5, after V lost 8 bases and J lost 4 bases. This CDR3 spans 12 amino acids. Looked up from germline, CDR1 is SGHTA and CDR2 is FQGNSA. The CDR3 is CASRDSGYEQYF. The DNA of the CDR3 is TGTGCCAGCCGGGACAGTGGGTACGAGCAGTACTTC.

This rearrangement joins TRBV7-2 to TRBJ2-7, with 11 nucleotides matching TRBD2. J was trimmed by 3 bases and V by 5 bases; bases with no gene match: 6. The CDR3 contains 15 residues. Looked up from germline, CDR1 is SGHTA and CDR2 is FQGNSA. CDR3 loop: CASSLSGGAYYEQYF. CDR3 coding DNA: TGTGCCAGCAGCCTTAGCGGGGGGGCCTACTACGAGCAGTACTTC.

A remark on this clone: The junction departs from germline at one end; a sequencing error may be responsible. This sequence joins TRBV30 and TRBJ1-1; D may be TRBD1 (5 bases). This CDR3 spans 11 amino acids. Germline V gene sequence: CDR1 GTSNPN, CDR2 SVGIG (reference sequence). The CDR3 loop reads CAWSVKFGAQF. The CDR3 nucleotides read TGTGCCTGGAGTGTTAAGTTTGGGGCCCAGTTT.

The chain joins TRBV5-1 to TRBJ2-1; 9 positions match TRBD2. The CDR3 loop spans 18 amino acids. In germline, CDR1 is SGHRS, CDR2 YFSETQ. The trim removed 1 base at V and 4 bases at J, leaving 12 bases unmatched. CDR3 nucleotides: TGCGCCAGCAGCTTGAAAGAAAGCGGGAGGAGCACTTACAATGAGCAGTTCTTC. Encoded protein: CASSLKESGRSTYNEQFF.

J is TRBJ2-5 and V is TRBV7-3, with 9 bases lining up with TRBD2. Germline loops: CDR1 SGHTA, CDR2 FQGTGA. CDR3 size: 14 residues. Losses at the gene ends were 4 bases for V and 4 bases for J; bases not matched to a gene: 4. The CDR3 reads CASSSGLALETQYF. DNA of the CDR3: TGTGCCAGCAGCTCCGGACTAGCGTTAGAGACCCAGTACTTC.

This chain joins TRBV6-5 and TRBJ1-1; D is perhaps TRBD1 (5 bases). V was trimmed by 2 bases and J by 7 bases, leaving 11 bases between them. CDR3 length: 13 residues. Germline-derived CDR1 and CDR2 are MNHEY and SVGAGI. CDR3 region: CASSYRQGLEAFF. The CDR3 DNA is TGTGCCAGCAGTTACCGCCAGGGACTTGAAGCTTTCTTT.

The CDR3, as DNA: TGTGCCAGCAGCTGGGGACTAGTGACAGATACGCAGTATTTT. This encodes CASSWGLVTDTQYF. The V and J genes are TRBV7-2 and TRBJ2-3, with 8 nucleotides matching TRBD2. Losses at the gene ends were 4 bases for V and 3 bases for J; bases not matched to a gene: 3. The germline CDR1 and CDR2 sequences are SGHTA and FQGNSA. The CDR3 loop spans 14 amino acids.

This sequence joins TRBV27 and TRBJ2-5; D possibly corresponds to TRBD2 (5 bases). V lost 3 bases, J lost 6 bases, and 11 bases lay in between. The CDR3 runs 13 residues. The V gene's germline CDR1 is MNHEY and CDR2 SMNVEV (reference sequence). The CDR3 loop is CASSFSTGKTQYF. CDR3 bases: TGTGCCAGCAGTTTCTCCACCGGGAAGACCCAGTACTTC.

The chain has TRBV19 and TRBJ1-4, with D perhaps matching TRBD1 (5 bases). This CDR3 has 16 residues. V was pared by 1 base and J by 7 bases, with 16 bases between. Germline V gene sequence: CDR1 LNHDA, CDR2 SQIVND (reference sequence). CDR3 sequence (DNA): TGTGCCAGTAGTATAGGGACACCACCTTCGCGTGAAAAACTGTTTTTT. Translating gives CASSIGTPPSREKLFF.

This chain uses TRBV6-5 with TRBJ1-3; D possibly corresponds to TRBD1 (5 bases). The V end was cut by 2 bases, the J end by 4 bases, with 9 bases between. The V gene's germline CDR1 is MNHEY and CDR2 SVGAGI. The CDR3 spans 14 residues. The chain's CDR3 is CASSYAGKGNTIYF. In DNA form, the CDR3 reads TGTGCCAGCAGTTACGCAGGGAAGGGAAACACCATATATTTT.

The chain employs TRBV7-2 and TRBJ1-4; tentatively, D is TRBD1 (5 bases). V was shortened by 1 base and J by 10 bases, with 16 bases between the two germline ends. The CDR3 length is 15 residues. CDR1 and CDR2 (germline): SGHTA, FQGNSA. CDR3 nucleotide sequence: TGTGCCAGCAGCTTAGACCCAGGGACTCAAGGAAAACTGTTTTTT. It codes for CASSLDPGTQGKLFF. The entire variable domain, with the rest obtained from reference TRBV7-2 and TRBJ1-4, is as follows: GAGVSQSPSNKVTEKGKDVELRCDPISGHTALYWYRQSLGQGLEFLIYFQGNSAPDKSGLPSDRFSAERTGGSVSTLTIQRTQQEDSAVYLCASSLDPGTQGKLFFGSGTQLSVL.

CDR3 protein: CASSVEASAYNEQFF. CDR3 bases: TGTGCCAGCAGCGTAGAGGCTAGCGCCTACAATGAGCAGTTCTTC. The chain has TRBV9 and TRBJ2-1; possible D gene TRBD2, 6 bases. The germline gives CDR1 SGDLS, CDR2 YYNGEE. This CDR3 has 15 residues. Trimming shortened V by 0 bases and J by 2 bases, and 9 bases separated the two germline ends.

J is TRBJ1-4 and V is TRBV6-5, with TRBD1 as a possible D gene (5 bases). In germline, CDR1 is MNHEY, CDR2 SVGAGI. This CDR3 contains 15 residues. Trimming took off 5 bases at V and 2 bases at J, with 12 bases between the two ends. The CDR3 DNA reads as TGTGCCAGCAGTCCTTTTGGGGCGACTAATGAAAAACTGTTTTTT. This codes for CASSPFGATNEKLFF.

V and J are TRBV5-6 and TRBJ2-7; D is uncertain. The CDR3 is 13 residues long. Germline CDR1 reads SGHDT; CDR2 reads YYEEEE. V lost 4 bases to trimming and J lost 3 bases, with 11 bases between them. The CDR3 sequence is CASSPQENYEQYF. CDR3 sequence (DNA): TGTGCCAGCAGCCCCCAGGAAAACTACGAGCAGTACTTC.